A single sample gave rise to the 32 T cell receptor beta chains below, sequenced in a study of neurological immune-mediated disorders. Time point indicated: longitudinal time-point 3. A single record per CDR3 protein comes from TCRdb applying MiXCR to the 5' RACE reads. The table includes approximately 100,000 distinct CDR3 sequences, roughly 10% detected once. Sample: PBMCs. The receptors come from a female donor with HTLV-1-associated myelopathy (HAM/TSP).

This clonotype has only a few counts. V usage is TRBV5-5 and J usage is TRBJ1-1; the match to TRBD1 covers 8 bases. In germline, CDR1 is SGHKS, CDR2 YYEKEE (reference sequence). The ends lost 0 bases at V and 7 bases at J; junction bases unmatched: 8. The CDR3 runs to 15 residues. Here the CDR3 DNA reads TGTGCCAGCAGCTTGGGCAGAACAGGGGGTGTTGAAGCTTTCTTT. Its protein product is CASSLGRTGGVEAFF. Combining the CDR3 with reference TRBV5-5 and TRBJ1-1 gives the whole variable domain DAGVTQSPTHLIKTRGQQVTLRCSPISGHKSVSWYQQVLGQGPQFIFQYYEKEERGRGNFPDRFSARQFPNYSSELNVNALLLGDSALYLCASSLGRTGGVEAFFGQGTRLTVV.

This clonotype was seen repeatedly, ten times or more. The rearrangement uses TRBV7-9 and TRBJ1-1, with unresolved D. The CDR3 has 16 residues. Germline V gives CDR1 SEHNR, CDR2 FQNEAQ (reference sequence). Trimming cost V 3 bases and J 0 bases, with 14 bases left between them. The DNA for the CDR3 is TGTGCCAGCAGCTTTGACGGCCAAATAATGAACACTGAAGCTTTCTTT. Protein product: CASSFDGQIMNTEAFF.

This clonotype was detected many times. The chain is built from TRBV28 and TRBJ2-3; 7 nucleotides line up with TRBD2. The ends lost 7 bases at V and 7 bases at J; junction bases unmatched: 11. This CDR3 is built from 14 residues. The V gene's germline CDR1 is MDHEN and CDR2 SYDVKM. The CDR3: CASNPPGGTNTQYF. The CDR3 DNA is TGTGCCAGCAACCCCCCGGGGGGTACGAATACGCAGTATTTT.

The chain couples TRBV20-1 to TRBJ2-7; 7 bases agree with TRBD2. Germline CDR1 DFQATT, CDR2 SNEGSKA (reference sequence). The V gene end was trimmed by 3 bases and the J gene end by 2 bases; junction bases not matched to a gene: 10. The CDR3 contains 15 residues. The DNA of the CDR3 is TGCAGTGCTAGGGCCGTAGCGGGCTCGCCCTACGAGCAGTACTTC. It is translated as CSARAVAGSPYEQYF.

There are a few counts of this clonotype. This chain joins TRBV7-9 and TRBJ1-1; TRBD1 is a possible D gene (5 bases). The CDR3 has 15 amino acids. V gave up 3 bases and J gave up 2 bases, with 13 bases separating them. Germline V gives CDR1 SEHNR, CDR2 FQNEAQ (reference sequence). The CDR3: CASSFGTAANTEAFF. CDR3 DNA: TGTGCCAGCAGCTTTGGGACGGCCGCAAACACTGAAGCTTTCTTT.

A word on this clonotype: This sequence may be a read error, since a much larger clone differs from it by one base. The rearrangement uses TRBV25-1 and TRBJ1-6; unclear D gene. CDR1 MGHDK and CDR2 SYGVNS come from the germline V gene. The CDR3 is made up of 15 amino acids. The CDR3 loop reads CAISEQAGRNSPLHF. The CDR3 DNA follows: TGTGCCATCAGTGAGCAGGCCGGCAGAAATTCACCCCTCCACTTT.

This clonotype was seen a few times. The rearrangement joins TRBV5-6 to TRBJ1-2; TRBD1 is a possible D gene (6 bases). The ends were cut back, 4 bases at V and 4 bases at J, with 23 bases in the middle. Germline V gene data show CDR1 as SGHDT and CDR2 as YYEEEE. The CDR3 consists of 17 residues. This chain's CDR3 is CASSRRVSGEVTYGYTF. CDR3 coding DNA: TGTGCCAGCAGCCGCAGAGTTTCAGGGGAGGTAACCTATGGCTACACCTTC.

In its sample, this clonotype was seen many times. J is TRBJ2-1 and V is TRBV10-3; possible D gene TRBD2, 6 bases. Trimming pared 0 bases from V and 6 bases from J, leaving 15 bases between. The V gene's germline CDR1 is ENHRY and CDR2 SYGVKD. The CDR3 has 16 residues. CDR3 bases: TGTGCCATCAGTGAGTCGACAAGGAGGGTTCGCAATGAGCAGTTCTTC. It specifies CAISESTRRVRNEQFF.

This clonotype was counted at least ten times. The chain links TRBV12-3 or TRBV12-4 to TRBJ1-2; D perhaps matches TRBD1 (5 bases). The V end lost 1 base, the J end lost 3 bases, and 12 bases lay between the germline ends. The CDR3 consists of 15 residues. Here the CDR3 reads CASSLGGEVHYGYTF. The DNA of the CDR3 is TGTGCCAGCAGTTTAGGAGGGGAGGTTCACTATGGCTACACCTTC.

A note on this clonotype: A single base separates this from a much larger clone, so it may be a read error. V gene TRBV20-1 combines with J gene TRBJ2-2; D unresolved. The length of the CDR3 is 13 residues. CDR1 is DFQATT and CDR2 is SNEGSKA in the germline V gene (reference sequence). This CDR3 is CSDRESVNGELFF. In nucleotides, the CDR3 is TGCAGTGATAGAGAATCCGTGAACGGGGAGCTGTTTTTT.

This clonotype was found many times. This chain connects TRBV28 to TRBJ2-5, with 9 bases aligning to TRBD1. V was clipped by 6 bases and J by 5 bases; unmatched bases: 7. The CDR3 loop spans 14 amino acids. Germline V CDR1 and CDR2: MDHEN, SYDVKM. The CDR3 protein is CASRPGQGRETQYF. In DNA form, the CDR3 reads TGTGCCAGCAGACCCGGACAGGGGAGGGAGACCCAGTACTTC.

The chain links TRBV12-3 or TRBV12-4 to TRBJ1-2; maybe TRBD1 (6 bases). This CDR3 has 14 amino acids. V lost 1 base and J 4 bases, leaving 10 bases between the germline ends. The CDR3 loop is CASSLVQGGYGYTF. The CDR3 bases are TGTGCCAGCAGTTTAGTACAGGGTGGCTATGGCTACACCTTC.

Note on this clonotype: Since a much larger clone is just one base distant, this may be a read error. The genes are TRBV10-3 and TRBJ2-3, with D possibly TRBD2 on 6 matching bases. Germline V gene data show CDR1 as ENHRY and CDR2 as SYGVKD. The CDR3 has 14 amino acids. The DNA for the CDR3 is TGTGCCATCTCGGGCAGCGGGTACACAGATAAGCAGTATTTT. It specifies CAISGSGYTDKQYF.

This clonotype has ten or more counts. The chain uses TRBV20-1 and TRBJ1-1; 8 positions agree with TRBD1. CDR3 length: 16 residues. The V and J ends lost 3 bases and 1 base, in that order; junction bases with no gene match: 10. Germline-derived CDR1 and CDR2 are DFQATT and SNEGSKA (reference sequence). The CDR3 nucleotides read TGCAGTGCTAGGATCAGGGGGCCTCGAGCGAACACTGAAGCTTTCTTT. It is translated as CSARIRGPRANTEAFF.

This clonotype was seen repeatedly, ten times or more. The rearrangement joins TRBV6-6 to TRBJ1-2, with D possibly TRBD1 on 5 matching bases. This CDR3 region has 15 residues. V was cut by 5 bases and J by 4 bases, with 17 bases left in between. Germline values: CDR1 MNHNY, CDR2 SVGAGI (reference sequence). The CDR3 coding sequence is TGTGCCAGCAGTGAAACCGGGACGGGGAGCTATGGCTACACCTTC. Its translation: CASSETGTGSYGYTF.

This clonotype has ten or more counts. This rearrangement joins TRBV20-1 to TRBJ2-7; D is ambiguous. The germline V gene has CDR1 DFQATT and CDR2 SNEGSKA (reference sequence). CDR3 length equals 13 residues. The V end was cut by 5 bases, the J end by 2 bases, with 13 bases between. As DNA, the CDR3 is TGCAGTGCTCCCCGGGCAGCTGCCTACGAGCAGTACTTC. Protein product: CSAPRAAAYEQYF.

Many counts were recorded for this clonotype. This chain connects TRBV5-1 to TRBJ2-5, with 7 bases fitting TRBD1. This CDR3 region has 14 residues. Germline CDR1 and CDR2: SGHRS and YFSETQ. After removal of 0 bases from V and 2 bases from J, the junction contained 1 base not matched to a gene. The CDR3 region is CASSLADRQETQYF. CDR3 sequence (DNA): TGCGCCAGCAGCTTGGCGGACAGGCAAGAGACCCAGTACTTC.

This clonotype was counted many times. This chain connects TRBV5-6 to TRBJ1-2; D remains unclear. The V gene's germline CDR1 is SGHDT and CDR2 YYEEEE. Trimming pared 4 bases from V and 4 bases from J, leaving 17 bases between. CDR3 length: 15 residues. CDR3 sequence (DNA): TGTGCCAGCAGCGGAGGAAGGCGTCACCCCTATGGCTACACCTTC. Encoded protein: CASSGGRRHPYGYTF.

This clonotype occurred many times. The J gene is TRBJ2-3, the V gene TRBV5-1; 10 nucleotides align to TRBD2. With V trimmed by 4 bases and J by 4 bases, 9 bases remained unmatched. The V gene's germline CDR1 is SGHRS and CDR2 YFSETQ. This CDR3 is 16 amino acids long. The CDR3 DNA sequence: TGCGCCAGCAGCCTTGAAGGTAGCGGGGGGCCAGATACGCAGTATTTT. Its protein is CASSLEGSGGPDTQYF. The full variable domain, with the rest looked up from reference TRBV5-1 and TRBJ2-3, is KAGVTQTPRYLIKTRGQQVTLSCSPISGHRSVSWYQQTPGQGLQFLFEYFSETQRNKGNFPGRFSGRQFSNSRSEMNVSTLELGDSALYLCASSLEGSGGPDTQYFGPGTRLTVL.

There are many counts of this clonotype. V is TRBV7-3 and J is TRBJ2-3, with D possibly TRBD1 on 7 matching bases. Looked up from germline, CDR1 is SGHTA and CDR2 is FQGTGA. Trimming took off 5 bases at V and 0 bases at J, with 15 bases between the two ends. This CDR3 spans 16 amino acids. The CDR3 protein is CASSPQGRGSTDTQYF. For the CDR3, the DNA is TGTGCCAGCAGCCCACAGGGGCGGGGTAGCACAGATACGCAGTATTTT.

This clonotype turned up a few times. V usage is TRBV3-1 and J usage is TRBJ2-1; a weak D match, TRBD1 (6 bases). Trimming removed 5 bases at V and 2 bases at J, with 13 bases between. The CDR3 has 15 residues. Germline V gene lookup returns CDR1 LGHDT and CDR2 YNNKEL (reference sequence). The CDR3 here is CASSAWQGTYNEQFF. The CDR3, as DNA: TGTGCCAGCAGCGCGTGGCAGGGGACCTACAATGAGCAGTTCTTC.

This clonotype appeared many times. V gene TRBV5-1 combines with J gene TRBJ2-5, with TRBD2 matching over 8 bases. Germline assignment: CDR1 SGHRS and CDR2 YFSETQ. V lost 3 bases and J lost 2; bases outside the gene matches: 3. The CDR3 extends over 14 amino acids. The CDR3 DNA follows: TGCGCCAGCAGCTCGGGCGGGGGGCAAGAGACCCAGTACTTC. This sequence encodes CASSSGGGQETQYF.

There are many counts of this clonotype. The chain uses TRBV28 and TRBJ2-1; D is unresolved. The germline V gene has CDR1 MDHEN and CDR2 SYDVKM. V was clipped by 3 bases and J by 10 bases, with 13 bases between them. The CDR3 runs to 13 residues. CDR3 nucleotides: TGTGCCAGCAGTTTTGTGGGCTTGCGGGAGCAGTTCTTC. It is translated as CASSFVGLREQFF.

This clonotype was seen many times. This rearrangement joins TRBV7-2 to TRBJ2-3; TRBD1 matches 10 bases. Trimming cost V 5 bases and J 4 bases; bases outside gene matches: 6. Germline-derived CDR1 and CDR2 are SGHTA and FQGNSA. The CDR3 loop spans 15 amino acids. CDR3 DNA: TGTGCCAGCAGCCGTCGACAGGGGGCTGCAGATACGCAGTATTTT. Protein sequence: CASSRRQGAADTQYF.

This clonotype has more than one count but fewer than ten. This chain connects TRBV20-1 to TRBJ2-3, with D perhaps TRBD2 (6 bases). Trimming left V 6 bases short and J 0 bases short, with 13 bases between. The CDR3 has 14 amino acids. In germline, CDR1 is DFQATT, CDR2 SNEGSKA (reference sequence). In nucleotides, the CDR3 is TGCAGTGCGCGGGACGGACCTAGCACAGATACGCAGTATTTT. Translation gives CSARDGPSTDTQYF.

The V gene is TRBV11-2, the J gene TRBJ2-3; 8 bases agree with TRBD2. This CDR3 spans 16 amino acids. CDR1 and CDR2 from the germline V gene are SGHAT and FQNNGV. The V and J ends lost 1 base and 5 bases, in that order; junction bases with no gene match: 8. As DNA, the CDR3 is TGTGCCAGCAGCTTAGTCGGGGGGGGATCTAGAGATACGCAGTATTTT. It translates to CASSLVGGGSRDTQYF.

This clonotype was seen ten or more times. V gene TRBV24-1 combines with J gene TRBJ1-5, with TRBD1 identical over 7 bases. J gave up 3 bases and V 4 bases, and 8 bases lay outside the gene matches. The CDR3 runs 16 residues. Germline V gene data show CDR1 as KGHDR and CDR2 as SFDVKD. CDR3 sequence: CATSDRTGYYNQPQHF. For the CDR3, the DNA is TGTGCCACCAGTGACCGGACAGGATATTACAATCAGCCCCAGCATTTT.

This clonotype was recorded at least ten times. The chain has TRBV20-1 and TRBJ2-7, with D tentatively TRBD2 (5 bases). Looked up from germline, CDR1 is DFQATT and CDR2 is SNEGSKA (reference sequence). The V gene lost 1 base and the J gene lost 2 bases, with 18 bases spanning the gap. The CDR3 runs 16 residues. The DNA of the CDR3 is TGCAGTGCTAGAGCGCCCGGGCGGGTCCTCCCCTACGAGCAGTACTTC. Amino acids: CSARAPGRVLPYEQYF.

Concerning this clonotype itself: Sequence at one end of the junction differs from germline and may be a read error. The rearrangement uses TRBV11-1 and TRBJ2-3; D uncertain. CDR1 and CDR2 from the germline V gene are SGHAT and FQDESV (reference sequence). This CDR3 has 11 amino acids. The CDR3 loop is CANSQADTQYF. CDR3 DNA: TGTGCCAACAGCCAGGCGGATACGCAGTATTTT.

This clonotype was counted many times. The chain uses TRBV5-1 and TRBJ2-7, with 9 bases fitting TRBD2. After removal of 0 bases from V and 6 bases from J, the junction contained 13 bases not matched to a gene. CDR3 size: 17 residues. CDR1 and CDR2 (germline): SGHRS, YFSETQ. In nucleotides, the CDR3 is TGCGCCAGCAGCTTGGCCGGGAGCGGGGGGTCAAGGAGCGAGCAGTACTTC. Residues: CASSLAGSGGSRSEQYF.

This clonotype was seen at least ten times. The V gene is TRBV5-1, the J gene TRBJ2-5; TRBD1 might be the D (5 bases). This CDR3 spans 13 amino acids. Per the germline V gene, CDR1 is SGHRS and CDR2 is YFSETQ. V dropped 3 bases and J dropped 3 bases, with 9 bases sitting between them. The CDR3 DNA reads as TGCGCCAGCAGCTCTCGACAGAAAGAGACCCAGTACTTC. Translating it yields CASSSRQKETQYF.

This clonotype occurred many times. Here the CDR3 DNA reads TGCAGTGCTAGAGTGGTTCGGCGGAACACCGGGGAGCTGTTTTTT. Amino acid sequence: CSARVVRRNTGELFF. This chain connects TRBV20-1 to TRBJ2-2; no firm D call. The CDR3 is made up of 15 amino acids. Between the trimmed V and J ends, which lost 1 base and 1 base, there was a span of 10 bases. The germline CDR1 and CDR2 sequences are DFQATT and SNEGSKA (reference sequence).